This T cell receptor beta chain stems from a study of post-analysis software for immune sequencing data. Study context: Relapsing-remitting, secondary progressive and progressive-relapsing courses of multiple sclerosis were included. Study results and limitations: People with multiple sclerosis had a significantly lower normalized Chao1 diversity than controls did. Relative to controls, patients had about five TRBV segments at higher frequency, with TRBV5-6, TRBV5-1 and TRBV20-1 among these.

Concerning this clonotype itself: Its antigen is as yet unknown.

V shed 1 base and J 3 bases; nucleotides not matched to a gene: 4. The germline CDR1 and CDR2 sequences are SGHRS and YFSETQ. CDR3 length: 16 residues. Unique molecular identifiers had been added to the TCR beta cDNA libraries. The yield from roughly 1 to 10 million T cells was roughly 500,000 cDNA molecules in total. TCRdb re-called the PCR reads with MiXCR, one entry per CDR3 protein. This sample carries roughly 670,000 distinct CDR3 sequences, roughly three fifths of them seen once, and the ten largest clones take approximately 10%. Source material: blood. The genes are TRBV5-1 and TRBJ2-1; 10 positions agree with TRBD2. This TCR came from a girl aged 2 to 9 with multiple sclerosis. In DNA form, the CDR3 reads TGCGCCAGCAGCTTGACTAGCGGGATAGGCTACAATGAGCAGTTCTTC. It translates to CASSLTSGIGYNEQFF. Full variable domain (remainder filled in from reference TRBV5-1 and TRBJ2-1): KAGVTQTPRYLIKTRGQQVTLSCSPISGHRSVSWYQQTPGQGLQFLFEYFSETQRNKGNFPGRFSGRQFSNSRSEMNVSTLELGDSALYLCASSLTSGIGYNEQFFGPGTRLTVL.